A single sample gave rise to the 14 T cell receptor beta chains below, sequenced in a study of chemoradiotherapy in HPV16-positive cancers (dated by TCRdb to between 2021 and 2024). The library came from the immunoSEQ multiplex PCR assay. Drawn from immuneACCESS, this table holds only the in-frame rearrangements with V and J called that TCRdb kept. Clones are partly lost; checked studies trace under half to an unresolved V gene and leave the rest unexplained. The sample yields roughly 500 clones; about four fifths were counted once. 9% to 15% of the sample belongs to the ten largest clones. The source material was tumor tissue, sampled from a patient who underwent chemoradiotherapy. The receptors shown here come from a human donor with HPV-associated anogenital cancer.

The V and J genes are TRBV18 and TRBJ1-5; D ambiguous. CDR3 length: 16 amino acids. Deletions cut 4 bases from V and 0 bases from J, with 13 bases between. CDR1 is KGHSH, CDR2 LQKENI, per germline. The CDR3 region is CASSRLPGNSNQPQHF. CDR3 sequence (DNA): TGTGCCAGCTCACGGCTTCCGGGAAATAGCAATCAGCCCCAGCATTTT.

This clone was observed a single time. V gene TRBV5-4 combines with J gene TRBJ2-3; 9 positions match TRBD1. J lost 1 base, V lost 2 bases, and 5 bases had no gene match. CDR1 is SGHNT, CDR2 YYREEE, per germline (reference sequence). The CDR3 sequence is 16 residues long. DNA of the CDR3: TGTGCCAGCAGCTTTGGCCGGGACAGGGGCACAGATACGCAGTATTTT. Amino acid sequence: CASSFGRDRGTDTQYF. Full variable domain (remainder filled in from reference TRBV5-4 and TRBJ2-3): ETGVTQSPTHLIKTRGQQVTLRCSSQSGHNTVSWYQQALGQGPQFIFQYYREEENGRGNFPPRFSGLQFPNYSSELNVNALELDDSALYLCASSFGRDRGTDTQYFGPGTRLTVL.

The chain links TRBV30 to TRBJ1-2; D is undetermined. The ends were cut back, 3 bases at V and 2 bases at J, with 1 base in the middle. Germline V gives CDR1 GTSNPN, CDR2 SVGIG (reference sequence). The CDR3 totals 10 residues. CDR3 DNA: TGTGCCTGGAGGAACTATGGCTACACCTTC. This sequence encodes CAWRNYGYTF.

V is TRBV30 and J is TRBJ2-1, with D possibly matching TRBD2 (6 bases). The CDR3 has 16 amino acids. Germline CDR1 GTSNPN, CDR2 SVGIG (reference sequence). V lost 1 base to trimming and J lost 3 bases, with 16 bases between them. CDR3 DNA sequence: TGTGCCTGGAGTGGGGTGGGGCTAGCGAGCTACAATGAGCAGTTCTTC. Amino acid sequence: CAWSGVGLASYNEQFF.

The gene calls are TRBV4-3 and TRBJ2-7, with TRBD2 matching over 9 bases. J lost 3 bases, V lost 0 bases, and 6 bases had no gene match. The CDR3 is 16 amino acids. Per the germline V gene, CDR1 is LGHNA and CDR2 is YSLEER. The CDR3 here is CASSQDQASGNYEQYF. Here the CDR3 DNA reads TGCGCCAGCAGCCAAGATCAGGCTAGCGGGAACTACGAGCAGTACTTC.

The J gene is TRBJ2-6, the V gene TRBV6-7; 10 bases align to TRBD1. TRBV6-7 is sorted into the ORF group, with uncertain function. The CDR3 is 18 residues long. V dropped 6 bases and J dropped 1; count of bases not matched to a gene: 9. CDR3 protein: CASRPGTGDPSGANVLTF. The CDR3 DNA reads TGTGCCAGCAGACCGGGGACAGGGGACCCTTCTGGGGCCAACGTCCTGACTTTC.

The chain uses TRBV5-1 and TRBJ1-1, with no clear D. Germline V gene data show CDR1 as SGHRS and CDR2 as YFSETQ. The CDR3 totals 14 residues. The V end lost 3 bases, the J end lost 1 base, and 10 bases lay between the germline ends. The CDR3 DNA is TGCGCCAGCAGCTACGTAGGGTGGAACACTGAAGCTTTCTTT. This sequence encodes CASSYVGWNTEAFF.

The J gene is TRBJ2-7, the V gene TRBV7-2; D gene unclear. Per the germline V gene, CDR1 is SGHTA and CDR2 is FQGNSA. This CDR3 is 12 amino acids long. Trimming stripped 5 bases from V and 6 bases from J, with 11 bases between. This chain's CDR3 is CASSPLKREQYF. The CDR3 bases are TGTGCCAGCAGCCCTCTTAAGCGCGAGCAGTACTTC.

V gene TRBV2 combines with J gene TRBJ1-6; 9 bases map to TRBD1. Germline V gene sequence: CDR1 SNHLY, CDR2 FYNNEI. Trimming at V came to 5 bases and at J to 10 bases, leaving 6 bases not matched to a gene. The CDR3 extends over 14 amino acids. DNA of the CDR3: TGTGCCAGCAGTACAGACAGGGGGATATCACCCCTCCACTTT. Translation: CASSTDRGISPLHF.

The chain recombines TRBV28 with TRBJ2-3; 12 nucleotides line up with TRBD1. The trim removed 3 bases at V and 2 bases at J, leaving 0 bases unmatched. The CDR3 is 15 amino acids. The germline gives CDR1 MDHEN, CDR2 SYDVKM. CDR3 bases: TGTGCCAGCAGTTTGGGACAGGGGGCCACAGATACGCAGTATTTT. Its translation: CASSLGQGATDTQYF.

The gene calls are TRBV28 and TRBJ1-1, with a weak D call TRBD1 (5 bases). Germline V gives CDR1 MDHEN, CDR2 SYDVKM. The V end was cut by 2 bases, the J end by 3 bases, with 7 bases between. This CDR3 region has 13 residues. CDR3 region: CASSLGGDTEAFF. The CDR3 DNA reads as TGTGCCAGCAGTTTAGGGGGGGACACTGAAGCTTTCTTT.

The rearrangement uses TRBV6-1 and TRBJ2-3, with a weak D call TRBD2 (6 bases). The CDR3 contains 16 residues. Trimming removed 0 bases at V and 2 bases at J, with 12 bases between. CDR1 MNHNS and CDR2 SASEGT come from the germline V gene. The CDR3 loop is CASSEAPGGATDTQYF. CDR3 coding DNA: TGTGCCAGCAGTGAAGCCCCCGGGGGAGCCACAGATACGCAGTATTTT.

The chain carries TRBV30 and TRBJ1-1; D possibly corresponds to TRBD1 (5 bases). The ends were cut back, 0 bases at V and 4 bases at J, with 21 bases in the middle. The germline CDR1 and CDR2 sequences are GTSNPN and SVGIG (reference sequence). The CDR3 sequence is 17 residues long. CDR3 loop: CAWSVGTQVGVSTEAFF. The DNA for the CDR3 is TGTGCCTGGAGTGTAGGGACCCAAGTTGGGGTAAGCACTGAAGCTTTCTTT.

This chain links TRBV4-1 with TRBJ2-7, with 9 bases lining up with TRBD1. Germline CDR1 and CDR2: MGHRA and YSYEKL. V was clipped by 5 bases and J by 2 bases; unmatched bases: 13. This CDR3 is built from 17 residues. CDR3 protein: CASSWGQGYEGAYEQYF. The DNA of the CDR3 is TGCGCCAGCAGCTGGGGACAGGGATACGAAGGGGCCTACGAGCAGTACTTC.